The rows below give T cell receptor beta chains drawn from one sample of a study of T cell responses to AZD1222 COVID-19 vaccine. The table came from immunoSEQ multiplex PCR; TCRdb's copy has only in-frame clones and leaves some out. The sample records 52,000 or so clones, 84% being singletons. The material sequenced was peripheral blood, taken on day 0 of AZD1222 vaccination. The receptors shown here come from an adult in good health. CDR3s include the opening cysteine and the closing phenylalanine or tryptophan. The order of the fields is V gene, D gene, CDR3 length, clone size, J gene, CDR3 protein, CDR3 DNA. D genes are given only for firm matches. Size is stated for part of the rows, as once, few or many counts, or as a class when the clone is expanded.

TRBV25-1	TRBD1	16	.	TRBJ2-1	CASSRRQGNSYNEQFF	TGTGCCAGCAGTCGCCGACAGGGCAATTCCTACAATGAGCAGTTCTTC
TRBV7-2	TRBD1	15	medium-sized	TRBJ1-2	CASSLQGGTSKGYTF	TGTGCCAGCAGCTTACAGGGGGGGACGTCTAAAGGCTACACCTTC
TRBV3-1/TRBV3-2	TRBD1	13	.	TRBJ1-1	CASSKQGRGEAFF	TGTGCCAGCAGCAAACAGGGGAGGGGGGAAGCTTTCTTT
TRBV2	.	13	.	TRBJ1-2	CASSEETGYGYTF	TGTGCCAGCAGTGAGGAGACAGGCTATGGCTACACCTTC
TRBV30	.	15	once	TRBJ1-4	CAWSVLWPTSEKLFF	TGTGCCTGGAGTGTACTGTGGCCCACATCCGAAAAACTGTTTTTT
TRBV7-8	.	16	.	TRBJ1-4	CASSPSLGRNNEKLFF	TGTGCCAGCAGCCCCTCCCTCGGACGGAATAATGAAAAACTGTTTTTT
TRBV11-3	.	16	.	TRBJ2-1	CASSLDSGNNYNEQFF	TGTGCCAGCAGCTTAGATTCGGGGAACAATTACAATGAGCAGTTCTTC
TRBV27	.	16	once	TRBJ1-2	CASSWGRPTSNYGYTF	TGTGCCAGCAGTTGGGGCAGGCCCACTTCTAACTATGGCTACACCTTC
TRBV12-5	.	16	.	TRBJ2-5	CASGLVRGGLGETQYF	TGTGCTAGTGGTTTGGTAAGGGGCGGACTTGGGGAGACCCAGTACTTC
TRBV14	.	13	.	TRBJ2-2	CASSQQTTGELFF	TGTGCCAGCAGCCAACAAACCACCGGGGAGCTGTTTTTT
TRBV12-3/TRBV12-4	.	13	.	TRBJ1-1	CASTLFQGAEAFF	TGTGCCAGCACCCTCTTCCAGGGTGCTGAAGCTTTCTTT
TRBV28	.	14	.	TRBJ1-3	CASSTTYTGNTIYF	TGTGCCAGCAGCACTACGTACACGGGAAACACCATATATTTT
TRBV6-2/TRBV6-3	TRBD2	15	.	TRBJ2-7	CASSYKASGAYEQYF	TGTGCCAGCAGTTACAAGGCTAGCGGTGCCTACGAGCAGTACTTC
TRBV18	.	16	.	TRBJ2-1	CASSPNSRSGVNEQFF	TGTGCCAGCTCACCAAATTCAAGGTCGGGGGTCAATGAGCAGTTCTTC
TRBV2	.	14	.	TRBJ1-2	CASSGRTNNYGYTF	TGTGCCAGCAGTGGCAGGACAAACAACTATGGCTACACCTTC
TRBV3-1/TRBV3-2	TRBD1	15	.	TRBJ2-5	CASSPPTGGQETQYF	TGTGCCAGCAGCCCACCGACAGGGGGCCAAGAGACCCAGTACTTC
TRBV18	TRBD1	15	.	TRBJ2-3	CASSPRQGISDTQYF	TGTGCCAGCTCACCGCGACAGGGGATCTCAGATACGCAGTATTTT
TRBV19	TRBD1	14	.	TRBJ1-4	CASTVDRENEKLFF	TGTGCCAGTACCGTCGACAGGGAAAATGAAAAACTGTTTTTT
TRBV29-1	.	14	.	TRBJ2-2	CSVKYSGYTGELFF	TGCAGCGTTAAATATTCGGGGTACACCGGGGAGCTGTTTTTT
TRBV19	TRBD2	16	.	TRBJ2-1	CASISRASGSVSEQFF	TGTGCCAGTATTAGTAGGGCTAGCGGGAGTGTCAGTGAGCAGTTCTTC
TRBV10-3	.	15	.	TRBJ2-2	CAISESGGNTGELFF	TGTGCCATCAGTGAGTCGGGGGGGAACACCGGGGAGCTGTTTTTT
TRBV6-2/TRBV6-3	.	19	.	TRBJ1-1	CASSYSRGGRGIMNTEAFF	TGTGCCAGCAGTTACTCGCGGGGCGGAAGGGGAATTATGAACACTGAAGCTTTCTTT
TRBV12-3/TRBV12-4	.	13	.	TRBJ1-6	CASSLLSGSPLHF	TGTGCCAGCAGTTTATTGTCGGGGTCACCCCTCCACTTT
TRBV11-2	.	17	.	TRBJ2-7	CASSLVTGAPSSYEQYF	TGTGCCAGCAGCTTAGTTACGGGAGCCCCGAGCTCCTACGAGCAGTACTTC
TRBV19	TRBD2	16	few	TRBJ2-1	CATRRVIAGGRSEQFF	TGTGCCACCCGAAGGGTGATAGCGGGAGGTCGATCTGAGCAGTTCTTC
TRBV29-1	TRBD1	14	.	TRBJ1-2	CSVDRGGQAYGYTF	TGCAGCGTTGATCGGGGGGGACAGGCGTATGGCTACACCTTC
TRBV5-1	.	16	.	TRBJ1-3	CASSLDSHRAGNTIYF	TGCGCCAGCAGCTTGGATTCCCACAGGGCTGGAAACACCATATATTTT
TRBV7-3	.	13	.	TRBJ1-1	CASSITSDTEAFF	TGTGCCAGCAGCATAACATCGGACACTGAAGCTTTCTTT
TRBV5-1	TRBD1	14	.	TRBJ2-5	CASSLGDRVETQYF	TGCGCCAGCAGCTTGGGAGACAGGGTTGAGACCCAGTACTTC
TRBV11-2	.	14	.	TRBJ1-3	CASSLDSTGNTIYF	TGTGCCAGCAGCTTAGACAGTACCGGAAACACCATATATTTT
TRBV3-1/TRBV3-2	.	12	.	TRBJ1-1	CASSQDHTEAFF	TGTGCCAGCAGCCAAGATCACACTGAAGCTTTCTTT
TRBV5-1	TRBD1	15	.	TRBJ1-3	CASSSGGLSGNTIYF	TGCGCCAGCAGCTCAGGGGGACTCTCTGGAAACACCATATATTTT
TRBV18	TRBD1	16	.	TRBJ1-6	CASSLIAGTGNSPLHF	TGTGCCAGCTCCCTGATTGCGGGGACAGGTAATTCACCCCTCCACTTT
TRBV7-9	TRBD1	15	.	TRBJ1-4	CASSLGAGGYEKLFF	TGTGCCAGCAGCTTAGGAGCAGGGGGTTATGAAAAACTGTTTTTT
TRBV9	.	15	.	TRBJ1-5	CASSVEGQRNQPQHF	TGTGCCAGCAGCGTAGAAGGACAGAGGAATCAGCCCCAGCATTTT
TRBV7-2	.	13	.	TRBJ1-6	CASSLERPGALHF	TGTGCCAGCAGCTTAGAGAGACCCGGGGCCCTCCACTTT
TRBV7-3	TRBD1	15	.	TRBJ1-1	CASSLNEGGQERAFF	TGTGCCAGCAGCTTAAACGAGGGAGGACAGGAGCGGGCTTTCTTT